This T cell receptor beta chain was found in a study of T cell repertoires in cytomegalovirus infection. For the study at large: A matching HLA type, together with CMV infection, was signaled by public TCR beta signatures. Study outcomes and limitations: CMV-specific TCR beta clonotypes restricted by HLA-C dominated the ex vivo response. CMV carriers having the relevant HLA were flagged by cumulative public TCR beta family frequency.

This CDR3 contains 15 residues. Per the germline V gene, CDR1 is SGHTA and CDR2 is FQGTGA. V lost 4 bases to trimming and J lost 8 bases; unmatched junction nucleotides: 9. TCRdb ran MiXCR on the reads and lists one entry per CDR3 protein. This table holds about 490,000 distinct CDR3 sequences, about 11% found once. The sample holds a few counts of this clonotype. Its antigen is unknown. The sequenced material came from PBMCs. The TCR sequence derives from a human donor in good health (CMV status not recorded). Some clones in this sample may be carry-over from other donors' samples. V usage is TRBV7-3 and J usage is TRBJ2-1, with 9 bases that match TRBD2. CDR3 DNA sequence: TGTGCCAGCAGCTACGGGGGCGGGGGGGACTATGAGCAGTTCTTC. Translating gives CASSYGGGGDYEQFF.